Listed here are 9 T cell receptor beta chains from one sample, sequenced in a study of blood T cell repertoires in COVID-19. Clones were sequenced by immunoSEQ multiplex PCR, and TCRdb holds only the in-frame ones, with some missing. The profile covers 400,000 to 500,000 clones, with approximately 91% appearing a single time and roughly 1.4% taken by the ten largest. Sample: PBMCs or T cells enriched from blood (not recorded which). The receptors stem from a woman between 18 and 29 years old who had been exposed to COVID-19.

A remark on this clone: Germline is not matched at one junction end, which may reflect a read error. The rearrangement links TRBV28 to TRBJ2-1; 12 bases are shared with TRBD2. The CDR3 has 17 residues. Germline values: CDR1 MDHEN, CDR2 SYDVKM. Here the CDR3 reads CASSPMTSGSSYNGQFF. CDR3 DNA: TGTGCCAGCAGTCCGATGACTAGCGGGAGCTCCTACAATGGGCAGTTCTTC. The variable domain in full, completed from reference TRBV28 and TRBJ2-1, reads DVKVTQSSRYLVKRTGEKVFLECVQDMDHENMFWYRQDPGLGLRLIYFSYDVKMKEKGDIPEGYSVSREKKERFSLILESASTNQTSMYLCASSPMTSGSSYNGQFFGPGTRLTVL.

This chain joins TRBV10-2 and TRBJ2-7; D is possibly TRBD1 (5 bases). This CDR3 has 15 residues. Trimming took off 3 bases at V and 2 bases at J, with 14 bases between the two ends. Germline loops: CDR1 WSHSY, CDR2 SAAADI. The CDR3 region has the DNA TGCGCCAGCAGTGATTGGGGCAGGGTGGCCTACGAGCAGTACTTC. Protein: CASSDWGRVAYEQYF.

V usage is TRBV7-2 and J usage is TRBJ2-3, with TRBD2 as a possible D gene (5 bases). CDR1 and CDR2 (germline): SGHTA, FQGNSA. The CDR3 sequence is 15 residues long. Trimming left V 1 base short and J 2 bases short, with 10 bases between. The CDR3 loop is CASSLGLALTDTQYF. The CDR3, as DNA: TGTGCCAGCAGCTTAGGCCTAGCCCTCACAGATACGCAGTATTTT.

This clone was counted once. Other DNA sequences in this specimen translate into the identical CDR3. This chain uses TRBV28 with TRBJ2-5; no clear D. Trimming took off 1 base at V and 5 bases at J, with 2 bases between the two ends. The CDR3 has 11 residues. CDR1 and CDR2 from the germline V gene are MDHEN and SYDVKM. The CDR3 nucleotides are TGTGCCAGCAGTTTATCGGAGACCCAGTACTTC. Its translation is CASSLSETQYF.

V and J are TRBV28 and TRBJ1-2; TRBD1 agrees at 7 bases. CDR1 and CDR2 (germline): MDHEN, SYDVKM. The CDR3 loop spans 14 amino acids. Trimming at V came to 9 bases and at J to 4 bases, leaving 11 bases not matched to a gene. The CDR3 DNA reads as TGTGCCAGTAGCTGGCAGGGGGGACCCTATGGCTACACCTTC. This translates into CASSWQGGPYGYTF.

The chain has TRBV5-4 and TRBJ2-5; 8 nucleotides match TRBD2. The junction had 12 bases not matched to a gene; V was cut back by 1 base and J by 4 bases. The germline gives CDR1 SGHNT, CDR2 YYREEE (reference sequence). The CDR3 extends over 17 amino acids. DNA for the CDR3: TGTGCCAGCAGCTTGTTCCCCATCGGGGGGGCCGGAGAGACCCAGTACTTC. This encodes CASSLFPIGGAGETQYF.

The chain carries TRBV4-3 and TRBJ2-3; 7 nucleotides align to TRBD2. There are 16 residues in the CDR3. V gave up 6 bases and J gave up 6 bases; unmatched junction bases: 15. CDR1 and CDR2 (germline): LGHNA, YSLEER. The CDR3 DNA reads TGCGCCAGCAGTCGAGACCTGGGACTAACCCCGGATACGCAGTATTTT. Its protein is CASSRDLGLTPDTQYF.

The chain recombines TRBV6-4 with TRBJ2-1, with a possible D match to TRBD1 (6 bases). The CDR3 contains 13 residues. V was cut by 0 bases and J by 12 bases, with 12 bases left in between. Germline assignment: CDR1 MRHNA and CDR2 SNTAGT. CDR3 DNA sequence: TGTGCCAGCAGTGACTCTGAAGGGGGACGGCAGTTCTTC. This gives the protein CASSDSEGGRQFF.

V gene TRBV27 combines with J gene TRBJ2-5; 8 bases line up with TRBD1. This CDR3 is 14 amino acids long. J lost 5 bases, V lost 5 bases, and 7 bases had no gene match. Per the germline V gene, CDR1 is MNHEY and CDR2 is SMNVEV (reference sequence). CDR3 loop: CASSPRTGSETQYF. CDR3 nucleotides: TGTGCCAGCAGTCCACGGACAGGGAGTGAGACCCAGTACTTC.